Following are 29 T cell receptor beta chains from one sample sequenced in a study of T-cell memory formation after mild COVID-19. Using its own MiXCR run on the 5' RACE reads, TCRdb lists one record per CDR3 protein. The table has 450,000 or so distinct CDR3 sequences, roughly 25% seen once. Material: PBMCs or a T cell subset sorted from them (not recorded which). The receptors shown here come from an adult woman who had mild COVID-19 (a few samples of this study predate the infection). Cell type and time point are not known.

The chain uses TRBV6-6 and TRBJ2-3; 13 bases agree with TRBD2. Germline loops: CDR1 MNHNY, CDR2 SVGAGI (reference sequence). The length of the CDR3 is 19 residues. The V segment lost 8 bases and the J segment 1 base; nucleotides outside the gene matches: 15. This CDR3 reads CASGFTGTSGTNGTDTQYF. The CDR3 DNA reads as TGTGCCAGCGGGTTCACCGGGACTAGCGGGACAAATGGCACAGATACGCAGTATTTT.

This clonotype was found a few times. This chain uses TRBV7-6 with TRBJ2-1; 10 bases map to TRBD2. The V segment lost 8 bases and the J segment 4 bases; nucleotides outside the gene matches: 8. CDR3 length: 15 amino acids. Germline V CDR1 and CDR2: SGHVS, FNYEAQ. The CDR3 DNA reads as TGTGCCAGCCGCTCTAGCGGGAGTGCTTACAATGAGCAGTTCTTC. Protein sequence: CASRSSGSAYNEQFF.

This rearrangement joins TRBV7-2 to TRBJ2-2, with TRBD2 matching over 8 bases. CDR1 is SGHTA and CDR2 is FQGNSA in the germline V gene. Trimming cost V 6 bases and J 8 bases; bases outside gene matches: 8. This CDR3 comprises 14 residues. The CDR3 region is CASRPSGSGGELFF. The CDR3 DNA reads as TGTGCCAGCAGACCCAGCGGGAGTGGAGGGGAGCTGTTTTTT.

The chain has TRBV10-3 and TRBJ2-3, with D possibly being TRBD2 (6 bases). V dropped 5 bases and J dropped 6 bases, with 15 bases sitting between them. The CDR3 spans 14 residues. Germline assignment: CDR1 ENHRY and CDR2 SYGVKD. CDR3: CAISPGGTVDTQYF. CDR3 nucleotide sequence: TGTGCCATCAGTCCTGGCGGGACGGTGGATACGCAGTATTTT.

The chain couples TRBV27 to TRBJ2-1; 9 positions match TRBD2. Germline V gives CDR1 MNHEY, CDR2 SMNVEV (reference sequence). The V and J ends lost 5 bases and 10 bases, in that order; junction bases with no gene match: 15. The CDR3 loop spans 16 amino acids. CDR3: CASSPSVGTSRGEQFF. The CDR3 DNA sequence: TGTGCCAGCAGTCCTTCGGTCGGGACTAGCAGAGGGGAGCAGTTCTTC.

This clonotype showed up just once. This chain joins TRBV7-8 and TRBJ1-6; D is unresolved. CDR1 is SGHVS, CDR2 FQNEAQ, per germline. V shed 5 bases and J shed 6 bases, with 14 bases lying between them. There are 15 residues in the CDR3. CDR3 DNA sequence: TGTGCCAGCAGCCCTCCGCGGAGCCCTAATTCACCCCTCCACTTT. Translating it yields CASSPPRSPNSPLHF.

The chain links TRBV30 to TRBJ2-5, with D unresolved. V was pared by 4 bases and J by 1 base, with 7 bases between. Germline V gene lookup returns CDR1 GTSNPN and CDR2 SVGIG (reference sequence). This CDR3 region has 12 residues. CDR3 coding DNA: TGTGCCTGGACTGTCGGCCAAGAGACCCAGTACTTC. Protein product: CAWTVGQETQYF.

In this sample, this clonotype turned up a few times. The gene calls are TRBV11-2 and TRBJ2-2, with unresolved D. The CDR3 spans 14 residues. Trimming pared 3 bases from V and 3 bases from J, leaving 8 bases between. Germline assignment: CDR1 SGHAT and CDR2 FQNNGV. CDR3 nucleotides: TGTGCCAGCAGCTTCGGACCCCACACCGGGGAGCTGTTTTTT. It encodes CASSFGPHTGELFF. Filled out from reference TRBV11-2 and TRBJ2-2, the complete variable domain reads EAGVAQSPRYKIIEKRQSVAFWCNPISGHATLYWYQQILGQGPKLLIQFQNNGVVDDSQLPKDRFSAERLKGVDSTLKIQPAKLEDSAVYLCASSFGPHTGELFFGEGSRLTVL.

The chain carries TRBV2 and TRBJ2-2; 9 nucleotides line up with TRBD1. Per germline, CDR1 SNHLY and CDR2 FYNNEI. The CDR3 consists of 15 residues. The V and J ends lost 8 bases and 10 bases, in that order; junction bases with no gene match: 14. CDR3 nucleotides: TGTGCCAGCCTCCGACAGGGGGGAAAAGTCGAGGAGCTGTTTTTT. Encoded protein: CASLRQGGKVEELFF.

This clonotype has only a few counts. The rearrangement links TRBV18 to TRBJ1-1; 8 bases align to TRBD1. Germline V gene data show CDR1 as KGHSH and CDR2 as LQKENI. J lost 4 bases, V lost 3 bases, and 4 bases had no gene match. There are 14 residues in the CDR3. The CDR3 DNA reads TGTGCCAGCTCACCCTCTGACAGGGGCACTGAAGCTTTCTTT. Translation gives CASSPSDRGTEAFF.

This clonotype was detected a few times. V usage is TRBV5-1 and J usage is TRBJ2-1; 10 bases line up with TRBD2. This CDR3 comprises 21 residues. CDR1 SGHRS and CDR2 YFSETQ come from the germline V gene. V lost 0 bases to trimming and J lost 7 bases; unmatched junction nucleotides: 22. The CDR3 reads CASSLASLKRGGPFRLNEQFF. The CDR3 nucleotides are TGCGCCAGCAGCTTGGCCTCCCTCAAGCGGGGGGGCCCATTTCGGTTGAATGAGCAGTTCTTC.

The chain has TRBV7-9 and TRBJ2-5; 7 bases map to TRBD1. Looked up from germline, CDR1 is SEHNR and CDR2 is FQNEAQ (reference sequence). V shed 3 bases and J 0 bases; nucleotides not matched to a gene: 1. The CDR3 runs 14 residues. CDR3 residues: CASSLGQNQETQYF. The CDR3 nucleotides are TGTGCCAGCAGCTTGGGACAGAACCAAGAGACCCAGTACTTC.

The chain has TRBV10-3 and TRBJ2-7; D not resolved. The CDR3 spans 12 residues. CDR1 is ENHRY and CDR2 is SYGVKD in the germline V gene. The V and J ends lost 8 bases and 5 bases respectively, with 13 bases between them. The CDR3 coding sequence is TGTGCCATCTCCAGAGAGGCGGACGAGCAGTACTTC. Amino acids: CAISREADEQYF.

The chain has TRBV4-3 and TRBJ2-7; no definite D call. CDR3 length: 15 amino acids. The germline CDR1 and CDR2 sequences are LGHNA and YSLEER. The V end was cut by 0 bases, the J end by 4 bases, with 13 bases between. In DNA, the CDR3 is TGCGCCAGCAGCCAAGATAGGGATAAGCCTTACGAGCAGTACTTC. As protein: CASSQDRDKPYEQYF.

This chain connects TRBV5-1 to TRBJ2-3; 8 bases match TRBD2. The CDR3 length is 16 residues. Germline V gene sequence: CDR1 SGHRS, CDR2 YFSETQ. V was clipped by 1 base and J by 2 bases; unmatched bases: 6. This chain's CDR3 is CASSLQAGAVTDTQYF. CDR3 in DNA: TGCGCCAGCAGCTTGCAAGCGGGAGCCGTCACAGATACGCAGTATTTT. The whole variable domain, remainder taken from reference TRBV5-1 and TRBJ2-3, is KAGVTQTPRYLIKTRGQQVTLSCSPISGHRSVSWYQQTPGQGLQFLFEYFSETQRNKGNFPGRFSGRQFSNSRSEMNVSTLELGDSALYLCASSLQAGAVTDTQYFGPGTRLTVL.

This clonotype was detected only a few times. J is TRBJ1-1 and V is TRBV5-5; TRBD1 matches 7 bases. The CDR3 extends over 14 amino acids. Germline CDR1 SGHKS, CDR2 YYEKEE (reference sequence). The J segment lost 2 bases and the V segment lost 10 bases, leaving 11 bases of the junction unmatched. The CDR3 is CAVSGGGYNTEAFF. CDR3 in DNA: TGTGCCGTCTCGGGAGGGGGCTATAACACTGAAGCTTTCTTT.

V and J are TRBV20-1 and TRBJ1-1; D is undetermined. This CDR3 is built from 15 residues. V was clipped by 0 bases and J by 3 bases, with 14 bases between them. Germline CDR1 DFQATT, CDR2 SNEGSKA (reference sequence). The CDR3 here is CSARDSAVQDTEAFF. The CDR3 nucleotides read TGCAGTGCTAGAGATTCGGCGGTCCAGGACACTGAAGCTTTCTTT.

This clonotype was seen a handful of times. This rearrangement joins TRBV7-2 to TRBJ2-7, with D perhaps being TRBD1 or TRBD2 (6 bases each). The CDR3 has 13 residues. Between the trimmed V and J ends, which lost 11 bases and 6 bases, there was a span of 20 bases. Germline loops: CDR1 SGHTA, CDR2 FQGNSA. The CDR3 DNA is TGTGCCGGGGGCGGGGTCCTGGTGGGCGAGCAGTACTTC. This gives the protein CAGGGVLVGEQYF.

This chain uses TRBV12-3 or TRBV12-4 with TRBJ2-5; 13 bases agree with TRBD2. The CDR3 sequence is 18 residues long. V gave up 6 bases and J gave up 3 bases; unmatched junction bases: 13. CDR3 in DNA: TGTGCCAGCAGGTTGCGACTAGCGGGAGGAAGAGGGGAAGAGACCCAGTACTTC. Residues: CASRLRLAGGRGEETQYF.

This chain uses TRBV12-3 or TRBV12-4 with TRBJ2-2, with 9 bases that match TRBD1. Losses at the gene ends were 6 bases for V and 4 bases for J; bases not matched to a gene: 6. This CDR3 has 15 residues. Here the CDR3 DNA reads TGTGCCAGCAGATCCGGGACAGGGAGCACCGGGGAGCTGTTTTTT. Amino acid sequence: CASRSGTGSTGELFF.

The chain links TRBV2 to TRBJ1-1; no clear D. V was clipped by 6 bases and J by 0 bases, with 5 bases between them. CDR1 and CDR2 (germline): SNHLY, FYNNEI. The length of the CDR3 is 12 residues. The CDR3 is CASRHLNTEAFF. Here the CDR3 DNA reads TGTGCCAGCAGACACCTGAACACTGAAGCTTTCTTT.

The gene calls are TRBV5-1 and TRBJ2-7; weak D call: TRBD2 (6 bases). There are 13 residues in the CDR3. Germline CDR1 and CDR2: SGHRS and YFSETQ. V lost 5 bases, J lost 6 bases, and 15 bases lay in between. The CDR3 coding sequence is TGCGCCAGCAGTCTAGCGACCTCGGCCGAGCAGTACTTC. This sequence encodes CASSLATSAEQYF.

This rearrangement joins TRBV7-9 to TRBJ2-5; either TRBD1 or TRBD2 may fit D (5 bases each). The CDR3 totals 15 residues. Germline loops: CDR1 SEHNR, CDR2 FQNEAQ (reference sequence). V lost 1 base to trimming and J lost 5 bases, with 14 bases between them. The CDR3: CASSLVGRNEETQYF. DNA for the CDR3: TGTGCCAGCAGCTTAGTGGGACGAAATGAGGAGACCCAGTACTTC.

This chain connects TRBV27 to TRBJ2-1; 10 nucleotides agree with TRBD2. Per the germline V gene, CDR1 is MNHEY and CDR2 is SMNVEV (reference sequence). The junction had 7 bases not matched to a gene; V was cut back by 6 bases and J by 8 bases. The CDR3 sequence is 14 residues long. This CDR3 reads CASRLAGEPHEQFF. CDR3 nucleotide sequence: TGTGCCAGCAGGCTAGCGGGAGAACCCCATGAGCAGTTCTTC.

This chain joins TRBV7-2 and TRBJ2-5; TRBD2 matches 9 bases. CDR1 SGHTA and CDR2 FQGNSA come from the germline V gene. CDR3 length: 15 amino acids. V was pared by 2 bases and J by 4 bases, with 5 bases of the junction left unmatched. This CDR3 reads CASSLTREGRETQYF. In DNA form, the CDR3 reads TGTGCCAGCAGCTTAACGCGGGAGGGCCGAGAGACCCAGTACTTC.

This sequence joins TRBV12-3 or TRBV12-4 and TRBJ2-7, with a weak D call TRBD1 (6 bases). V lost 4 bases, J lost 1 base, and 14 bases lay in between. The CDR3 has 15 residues. The CDR3 coding sequence is TGTGCCAGCAGTTCCCGGGACAAGTTTTCCTACGAGCAGTACTTC. Its protein is CASSSRDKFSYEQYF.

This clonotype was seen once. This chain connects TRBV7-6 to TRBJ2-3; D not resolved. The V gene's germline CDR1 is SGHVS and CDR2 FNYEAQ. V lost 6 bases and J lost 0, with 19 bases in between. The CDR3 runs to 17 residues. The CDR3 coding sequence is TGTGCCAGCAGTACTCTAACTTTCGACCGTAGCACAGATACGCAGTATTTT. Translated: CASSTLTFDRSTDTQYF.

The rearrangement uses TRBV20-1 and TRBJ1-6; D uncertain. V was clipped by 4 bases and J by 4 bases, with 14 bases between them. The V gene's germline CDR1 is DFQATT and CDR2 SNEGSKA (reference sequence). The CDR3 is 15 amino acids. The chain's CDR3 is CSAKENIGYNSPLHF. The CDR3 bases are TGCAGTGCTAAAGAAAATATAGGGTATAATTCACCCCTCCACTTT.

This clonotype was observed a handful of times. J is TRBJ2-3 and V is TRBV20-1; tentatively, D is TRBD1 (6 bases). The CDR3 sequence is 16 residues long. The ends were cut back, 3 bases at V and 2 bases at J, with 18 bases in the middle. Germline V lookup: CDR1 DFQATT, CDR2 SNEGSKA (reference sequence). CDR3 coding DNA: TGCAGTGCTAGTAATGTGGAGGACAGTTACACAGATACGCAGTATTTT. Amino acid sequence: CSASNVEDSYTDTQYF.